These 24 T cell receptor beta chains share one sample of origin, sequenced in a study of Ad26.COV2.S vaccination and SARS-CoV-2 variants. Sequencing used immunoSEQ multiplex PCR; TCRdb keeps in-frame clones, though not all of them. The table lists 300,000 to 400,000 clones, about 88% of them singletons. Indicated treatment: some 19 received Ad26.COV2.S at low or high dose, single or two shots; five or six received placebo; per-sample allocation not given. Day 63 following the first vaccine or placebo injection was when the samples were taken. Here the sequenced sample was peripheral blood, taken in a trial of Ad26.COV2.S vaccine versus placebo. These receptors came from a person between 18 and 65 years old who received the Ad26.COV2.S COVID-19 vaccine or a placebo.

The V and J genes are TRBV24-1 and TRBJ1-5; D uncertain. The CDR3 has 13 residues. CDR1 and CDR2 from the germline V gene are KGHDR and SFDVKD. The V end lost 4 bases, the J end lost 7 bases, and 10 bases lay between the germline ends. The DNA of the CDR3 is TGTGCCACCAGTGACGGGTTAAACCAGCCCCAGCATTTT. Translation gives CATSDGLNQPQHF.

Of note for this clone: A much larger clone differs by one base, so this may be a read error. V usage is TRBV11-2 and J usage is TRBJ2-3; D is unclear. The CDR3 consists of 11 residues. The germline V and J ends were trimmed by 3 bases and 5 bases, with 3 bases remaining between them. Germline V gene lookup returns CDR1 SGHAT and CDR2 FQNNGV. This CDR3 reads CASSFGDTQYF. For the CDR3, the DNA is TGTGCCAGCAGCTTTGGAGATACGCAGTATTTT.

This chain connects TRBV9 to TRBJ1-5; D not certain. The length of the CDR3 is 15 residues. The germline V gene encodes CDR1 SGDLS and CDR2 YYNGEE. V lost 3 bases and J lost 5, with 15 bases in between. CDR3 nucleotides: TGTGCCAGCAGCGGGAACAGTCCCTATGATCAGCCCCAGCATTTT. It is translated as CASSGNSPYDQPQHF.

CDR3 DNA sequence: TGTGCCAGCAGCTTGGTAACTAGTCTCATAGAGACCCAGTACTTC. Its protein is CASSLVTSLIETQYF. The chain carries TRBV5-6 and TRBJ2-5; D perhaps matches TRBD2 (5 bases). This CDR3 has 15 residues. Germline V gene sequence: CDR1 SGHDT, CDR2 YYEEEE. Trimming left V 0 bases short and J 4 bases short, with 13 bases between. The variable domain in full, completed from reference TRBV5-6 and TRBJ2-5, reads DAGVTQSPTHLIKTRGQQVTLRCSPKSGHDTVSWYQQALGQGPQFIFQYYEEEERQRGNFPDRFSGHQFPNYSSELNVNALLLGDSALYLCASSLVTSLIETQYFGPGTRLLVL.

The chain recombines TRBV2 with TRBJ1-5; D perhaps matches TRBD1 (6 bases). V was clipped by 3 bases and J by 6 bases, with 12 bases between them. The CDR3 is 14 amino acids. Germline CDR1 reads SNHLY; CDR2 reads FYNNEI. The CDR3 sequence: CASSDRGRTQPQHF. The CDR3 DNA reads as TGTGCCAGCAGTGACAGGGGTAGAACTCAGCCCCAGCATTTT.

The chain has TRBV28 and TRBJ1-4; D is ambiguous. The germline V gene encodes CDR1 MDHEN and CDR2 SYDVKM. The CDR3 is 15 amino acids. The V end was cut by 3 bases, the J end by 4 bases, with 12 bases between. CDR3 sequence reads: CASSLKWARNEKLFF. The DNA for the CDR3 is TGTGCCAGCAGTTTGAAGTGGGCCCGTAATGAAAAACTGTTTTTT.

This chain uses TRBV6-5 with TRBJ2-7; D is unresolved. The CDR3 runs to 12 residues. Trimming pared 4 bases from V and 3 bases from J, leaving 7 bases between. Germline-derived CDR1 and CDR2 are MNHEY and SVGAGI. CDR3 nucleotides: TGTGCCAGCAGTTTGGGGAACTACGAGCAGTACTTC. Amino acids: CASSLGNYEQYF.

This chain connects TRBV5-1 to TRBJ2-4; TRBD2 agrees at 10 bases. Germline CDR1 and CDR2: SGHRS and YFSETQ. J lost 0 bases, V lost 0 bases, and 6 bases had no gene match. The CDR3 contains 18 residues. The chain's CDR3 is CASSLGLAGTLAKNIQYF. CDR3 nucleotides: TGCGCCAGCAGCTTGGGACTAGCGGGCACGCTAGCCAAAAACATTCAGTACTTC.

The chain couples TRBV4-2 to TRBJ2-2; D not certain. This CDR3 has 13 amino acids. CDR1 is LGHNA, CDR2 YNFKEQ, per germline. Trimming cost V 2 bases and J 1 base, with 2 bases left between them. CDR3 sequence: CASSQLNTGELFF. CDR3 sequence (DNA): TGTGCCAGCAGCCAACTGAACACCGGGGAGCTGTTTTTT.

CDR3 sequence: CASSWETGGTNSPLHF. CDR3 DNA sequence: TGCGCCAGCAGCTGGGAGACAGGGGGCACTAATTCACCCCTCCACTTT. The gene calls are TRBV5-1 and TRBJ1-6; TRBD1 matches at 10 bases. With V trimmed by 3 bases and J by 6 bases, 6 bases remained unmatched. The CDR3 length is 16 residues. Germline CDR1 SGHRS, CDR2 YFSETQ.

The chain employs TRBV9 and TRBJ2-2, with D unresolved. Deletions cut 4 bases from V and 5 bases from J, with 9 bases between. CDR3 length: 13 amino acids. The V gene's germline CDR1 is SGDLS and CDR2 YYNGEE. This CDR3 reads CASSPWATGELFF. CDR3 DNA: TGTGCCAGCAGCCCCTGGGCGACCGGGGAGCTGTTTTTT.

This rearrangement joins TRBV7-9 to TRBJ1-1; TRBD1 aligns across 9 bases. Germline CDR1 and CDR2: SEHNR and FQNEAQ (reference sequence). J gave up 11 bases and V 2 bases, and 6 bases lay outside the gene matches. This CDR3 contains 13 residues. In DNA, the CDR3 is TGTGCCAGCAGCTTAACAACAGGGGGCGCGGCTTTCTTT. It is translated as CASSLTTGGAAFF.

The chain has TRBV30 and TRBJ2-7, with D hard to call. V gave up 0 bases and J gave up 2 bases, with 8 bases separating them. CDR1 is GTSNPN, CDR2 SVGIG, per germline (reference sequence). This CDR3 spans 13 amino acids. CDR3: CAWSVPGAYEQYF. The CDR3 bases are TGTGCCTGGAGTGTACCAGGAGCCTACGAGCAGTACTTC.

The chain recombines TRBV13 with TRBJ2-1; D is ambiguous. This CDR3 is built from 13 residues. The V and J ends lost 5 bases and 4 bases respectively, with 9 bases between them. From germline, CDR1 is PRHDT and CDR2 FYEKMQ (reference sequence). CDR3 bases: TGTGCCAGCAGCCCGCGACTGTACAATGAGCAGTTCTTC. Its protein is CASSPRLYNEQFF. The full variable domain, its missing parts supplied by reference TRBV13 and TRBJ2-1, is AAGVIQSPRHLIKEKRETATLKCYPIPRHDTVYWYQQGPGQDPQFLISFYEKMQSDKGSIPDRFSAQQFSDYHSELNMSSLELGDSALYFCASSPRLYNEQFFGPGTRLTVL.

The rearrangement uses TRBV15 and TRBJ1-2; no reliable D call. V was shortened by 0 bases and J by 7 bases, with 6 bases between the two germline ends. The CDR3 contains 12 residues. CDR1 is LNHNV, CDR2 YYDKDF, per germline (reference sequence). The CDR3 DNA reads as TGTGCCACCAGCAGAGATCCAGTTGGCTACACCTTC. This gives the protein CATSRDPVGYTF.

V is TRBV6-5 and J is TRBJ2-7, with a possible D match to TRBD1 (6 bases). Germline-derived CDR1 and CDR2 are MNHEY and SVGAGI. CDR3 size: 13 residues. The V end lost 7 bases, the J end lost 2 bases, and 12 bases lay between the germline ends. The CDR3 DNA reads TGTGCCAGCAACGCAGGGGCGGCCTACGAGCAGTACTTC. This translates into CASNAGAAYEQYF.

The chain links TRBV6-6 to TRBJ2-7; D is uncertain. The CDR3 spans 11 residues. Germline V gives CDR1 MNHNY, CDR2 SVGAGI (reference sequence). With 4 bases removed from V and 2 bases from J, the gap between germline ends came to 3 bases. The CDR3 is CASSSPYEQYF. The DNA of the CDR3 is TGTGCCAGCAGTTCCCCCTACGAGCAGTACTTC.

This rearrangement joins TRBV11-2 to TRBJ2-2; possible D gene TRBD1, 5 bases. Trimming took off 1 base at V and 6 bases at J, with 21 bases between the two ends. CDR1 and CDR2 (germline): SGHAT, FQNNGV. The CDR3 runs 18 residues. Here the CDR3 reads CASSLARAIDRYAGELFF. CDR3 bases: TGTGCCAGCAGCTTAGCCAGGGCGATAGATAGATATGCCGGGGAGCTGTTTTTT.

This chain links TRBV5-1 with TRBJ2-4; TRBD1 aligns across 8 bases. The CDR3 covers 14 residues. Germline V gives CDR1 SGHRS, CDR2 YFSETQ. V lost 0 bases to trimming and J lost 14 bases; unmatched junction nucleotides: 10. CDR3 coding DNA: TGCGCCAGCAGCTTGGATGGACAGGGTCCACGTGAGTACTTC. Its translation is CASSLDGQGPREYF.

This clone was seen ten or more times. This chain uses TRBV7-2 with TRBJ2-7; 8 nucleotides line up with TRBD2. The CDR3 consists of 14 residues. V lost 2 bases, J lost 6 bases, and 6 bases stayed unmatched. Germline lookup yields CDR1 SGHTA and CDR2 FQGNSA. CDR3 in DNA: TGTGCCAGCAGCTTAAGGCGGGAGGTAGGCGAGCAGTACTTC. Translation gives CASSLRREVGEQYF.

This clone was picked up a small number of times. This chain uses TRBV9 with TRBJ2-7, with D perhaps matching TRBD2 (6 bases). Germline V gene data show CDR1 as SGDLS and CDR2 as YYNGEE. Trimming removed 4 bases at V and 3 bases at J, with 14 bases between. The CDR3 spans 14 residues. The CDR3 reads CASSSLAEGYEQYF. As DNA, the CDR3 is TGTGCCAGCAGCTCACTAGCTGAGGGCTACGAGCAGTACTTC.

The chain employs TRBV30 and TRBJ1-6, with D unresolved. Between the trimmed V and J ends, which lost 4 bases and 9 bases, there was a span of 10 bases. The germline CDR1 and CDR2 sequences are GTSNPN and SVGIG (reference sequence). The CDR3 runs 12 residues. CDR3 residues: CAWNPGGSPLHF. In DNA form, the CDR3 reads TGTGCCTGGAACCCAGGAGGTTCACCCCTCCACTTT.

The CDR3 DNA sequence: TGTGCCAGCAGTCCCTATGCGCGGGAGCGGAACAATGAGCAGTTCTTC. Protein sequence: CASSPYARERNNEQFF. V and J are TRBV28 and TRBJ2-1; 7 bases fit TRBD2. Per germline, CDR1 MDHEN and CDR2 SYDVKM. The CDR3 sequence is 16 residues long. V dropped 5 bases and J dropped 5; count of bases not matched to a gene: 12.

V gene TRBV29-1 combines with J gene TRBJ2-7, with D possibly TRBD1 on 6 matching bases. The V and J ends lost 2 bases and 5 bases respectively, with 10 bases between them. Germline values: CDR1 SQVTM, CDR2 ANQGSEA. The CDR3 consists of 12 residues. DNA of the CDR3: TGCAGCGTTGAAAGTCCAGGGGACGAGCAGTACTTC. Its translation: CSVESPGDEQYF.